What follows are 21 T cell receptor beta chains derived from one specimen sequenced in a study of shared T cell receptors in the human thymus. Produced via immunoSEQ multiplex PCR; TCRdb's table is partial and in-frame only. The data contain about 540,000 clones, approximately 78% of them singletons. Separately, the same data were catalogued under a study of human thymus T cells.

What was sequenced was thymocytes. Source of these receptors: a boy under two years old with a congenital heart defect.

The chain joins TRBV19 to TRBJ1-1; D is uncertain. V dropped 8 bases and J dropped 1 base, with 8 bases sitting between them. Per germline, CDR1 LNHDA and CDR2 SQIVND (reference sequence). The CDR3 is 12 residues long. The CDR3 DNA sequence: TGTGCCAGTCGCCAGGCGAACACTGAAGCTTTCTTT. Protein: CASRQANTEAFF.

V usage is TRBV11-2 and J usage is TRBJ1-5; a possible D gene is TRBD1 (6 bases). The germline V gene encodes CDR1 SGHAT and CDR2 FQNNGV. CDR3 length: 13 residues. The V and J ends lost 4 bases and 3 bases respectively, with 7 bases between them. CDR3 coding DNA: TGTGCCAGCAGCTACAGGGTCAATCAGCCCCAGCATTTT. Its translation: CASSYRVNQPQHF.

This chain links TRBV30 with TRBJ2-3; 9 bases agree with TRBD1. The CDR3 contains 19 residues. CDR1 GTSNPN and CDR2 SVGIG come from the germline V gene (reference sequence). The trim removed 7 bases at V and 0 bases at J, leaving 20 bases unmatched. The CDR3 reads CAFTPGQGDPPSSTDTQYF. CDR3 coding DNA: TGTGCCTTCACCCCGGGACAGGGAGATCCGCCCTCTAGCACAGATACGCAGTATTTT.

This chain joins TRBV2 and TRBJ1-4; TRBD1 matches 7 bases. Germline values: CDR1 SNHLY, CDR2 FYNNEI. The CDR3 runs to 13 residues. Germline trimming cut 6 bases from V and 6 bases from J; bases unmatched to any gene: 4. The chain's CDR3 is CASRGDSHEKLFF. Written as DNA, the CDR3 is TGTGCCAGCAGGGGGGACAGCCATGAAAAACTGTTTTTT.

The chain employs TRBV7-8 and TRBJ2-1; 14 nucleotides align to TRBD2. Unmatched junction bases numbered 3, after V lost 8 bases and J lost 6 bases. CDR3 length equals 14 residues. CDR1 is SGHVS and CDR2 is FQNEAQ in the germline V gene. The CDR3 DNA follows: TGTGCCAGCGCGGGACTAGCGGGAGTCAATGAGCAGTTCTTC. Protein: CASAGLAGVNEQFF.

This clone was seen a handful of times. The chain carries TRBV5-1 and TRBJ2-6; a possible D gene is TRBD1 (5 bases). The germline gives CDR1 SGHRS, CDR2 YFSETQ. V lost 0 bases and J lost 0, with 19 bases in between. There are 20 residues in the CDR3. DNA of the CDR3: TGCGCCAGCAGCTTGGCGGTAGGACAACCTTCACTCTCTGGGGCCAACGTCCTGACTTTC. It specifies CASSLAVGQPSLSGANVLTF.

This clone has just one count. The chain links TRBV7-2 to TRBJ2-1, with 11 bases that match TRBD2. Germline CDR1 reads SGHTA; CDR2 reads FQGNSA. The J segment lost 8 bases and the V segment lost 1 base, leaving 16 bases of the junction unmatched. This CDR3 spans 19 amino acids. CDR3 sequence reads: CASSLGALAGVGVSDEQFF. The CDR3 region has the DNA TGTGCCAGCAGCTTAGGTGCACTAGCGGGAGTCGGTGTGTCTGATGAGCAGTTCTTC.

J is TRBJ2-7 and V is TRBV27; D perhaps matches TRBD1 (5 bases). Germline V lookup: CDR1 MNHEY, CDR2 SMNVEV (reference sequence). V gave up 3 bases and J gave up 1 base, with 22 bases separating them. The CDR3 has 18 residues. The CDR3 DNA sequence: TGTGCCAGCAGTTTGGTAGGCGGTGGTCAGGGCGAATCCTACGAGCAGTACTTC. This encodes CASSLVGGGQGESYEQYF.

This clone was seen a handful of times. The V call is TRBV10-2, the J call TRBJ2-4; 8 bases agree with TRBD2. Germline trimming cut 6 bases from V and 0 bases from J; bases unmatched to any gene: 22. The germline V gene encodes CDR1 WSHSY and CDR2 SAAADI. The CDR3 sequence is 21 residues long. The CDR3 bases are TGCGCCAGCAGCAACTACCCCAAGGAGGGAGCGGGGGACCTAGCCAAAAACATTCAGTACTTC. Encoded protein: CASSNYPKEGAGDLAKNIQYF.

For this clone: No DNA is shown, since the ends of the CDR3 on it are uncertain; the CDR3 is the one TCRdb lists. J is TRBJ2-1 and V is TRBV29-1; the table's D call TRBD1 went unverified against the DNA. Germline values: CDR1 SQVTM, CDR2 ANQGSEA. The length of the CDR3 is 18 amino acids, counting both ends. CDR3 amino acids: CSVGTGTLWGQGPRSPFF.

The chain recombines TRBV14 with TRBJ2-1, with D maybe TRBD1 (5 bases). Germline lookup yields CDR1 SGHDN and CDR2 FVKESK. V was clipped by 1 base and J by 7 bases, with 11 bases between them. This CDR3 comprises 14 residues. CDR3 amino acids: CASSQGPGWNEQFF. For the CDR3, the DNA is TGTGCCAGCAGCCAAGGCCCAGGGTGGAATGAGCAGTTCTTC.

The V and J genes are TRBV15 and TRBJ1-2; D ambiguous. Germline V gene sequence: CDR1 LNHNV, CDR2 YYDKDF (reference sequence). The CDR3 has 12 amino acids. V was shortened by 5 bases and J by 6 bases, with 10 bases between the two germline ends. The CDR3, as DNA: TGTGCCACCAGCGGTAGTGGAGATGGCTACACCTTC. Translation: CATSGSGDGYTF.

This rearrangement joins TRBV25-1 to TRBJ2-5; D possibly corresponds to TRBD1 (6 bases). The CDR3 spans 14 residues. Trimming stripped 3 bases from V and 5 bases from J, with 13 bases between. Germline V CDR1 and CDR2: MGHDK, SYGVNS. The CDR3 loop reads CASSEAGVRETQYF. As DNA, the CDR3 is TGTGCCAGCAGTGAGGCAGGGGTCCGGGAGACCCAGTACTTC.

The chain recombines TRBV27 with TRBJ2-7, with D perhaps TRBD2 (5 bases). Germline CDR1 is MNHEY and CDR2 is SMNVEV (reference sequence). Trimming left V 5 bases short and J 4 bases short, with 18 bases between. The CDR3 covers 15 residues. CDR3 residues: CASSRGGSSLYEQYF. In nucleotides, the CDR3 is TGTGCCAGCAGTCGGGGTGGTAGCTCCCTATACGAGCAGTACTTC.

This rearrangement joins TRBV4-2 to TRBJ1-5; D gene unclear. The CDR3 extends over 16 amino acids. CDR1 is LGHNA, CDR2 YNFKEQ, per germline. Trimming stripped 0 bases from V and 0 bases from J, with 9 bases between. The CDR3 region has the DNA TGTGCCAGCAGCCAAGATGAGGGTGGTAGCAATCAGCCCCAGCATTTT. This encodes CASSQDEGGSNQPQHF.

The genes are TRBV10-3 and TRBJ2-3; D perhaps matches TRBD2 (6 bases). CDR3 length: 14 residues. Germline loops: CDR1 ENHRY, CDR2 SYGVKD. V was clipped by 11 bases and J by 5 bases, with 20 bases between them. The CDR3 DNA reads TGTGCCCCCGAAAATAGCGGAGCTGGAGATACGCAGTATTTT. Protein sequence: CAPENSGAGDTQYF.

This sequence joins TRBV27 and TRBJ2-7, with 7 bases that match TRBD1. The CDR3 is made up of 14 amino acids. Germline V gene lookup returns CDR1 MNHEY and CDR2 SMNVEV (reference sequence). Trimming cost V 3 bases and J 2 bases; bases outside gene matches: 4. CDR3 in amino acids: CASSLPDRAYEQYF. The CDR3 DNA follows: TGTGCCAGCAGTTTGCCCGACAGGGCCTACGAGCAGTACTTC.

The rearrangement links TRBV19 to TRBJ1-5, with 7 bases aligning to TRBD1. V gave up 5 bases and J gave up 7 bases; unmatched junction bases: 8. The V gene's germline CDR1 is LNHDA and CDR2 SQIVND (reference sequence). This CDR3 region has 14 residues. CDR3 DNA: TGTGCCAGTAGTCCGACAGGGCGAGGACAGCCCCAGCATTTT. Translation: CASSPTGRGQPQHF.

The table lists this clone with a few counts. The rearrangement joins TRBV7-2 to TRBJ2-5; TRBD2 matches at 7 bases. CDR1 is SGHTA and CDR2 is FQGNSA in the germline V gene. This CDR3 contains 14 residues. The junction had 8 bases not matched to a gene; V was cut back by 5 bases and J by 5 bases. The CDR3 nucleotides read TGTGCCAGCAGCCCCACCGGGGAGGGGGAGACCCAGTACTTC. It encodes CASSPTGEGETQYF.

The chain employs TRBV10-3 and TRBJ2-2; D uncertain. V was pared by 7 bases and J by 0 bases, with 12 bases between. Germline V gene sequence: CDR1 ENHRY, CDR2 SYGVKD. The CDR3 totals 15 residues. CDR3 loop: CAIKGSRPNTGELFF. For the CDR3, the DNA is TGTGCCATCAAAGGTAGCCGACCGAACACCGGGGAGCTGTTTTTT.

The chain recombines TRBV28 with TRBJ2-2, with TRBD1 matching 8 bases. V lost 3 bases to trimming and J lost 6 bases; unmatched junction nucleotides: 9. Germline CDR1 reads MDHEN; CDR2 reads SYDVKM. CDR3 length: 16 residues. CDR3 in DNA: TGTGCCAGCAGTTTTTTCGGGCAGGGGGCTGCCGGGGAGCTGTTTTTT. This gives the protein CASSFFGQGAAGELFF.